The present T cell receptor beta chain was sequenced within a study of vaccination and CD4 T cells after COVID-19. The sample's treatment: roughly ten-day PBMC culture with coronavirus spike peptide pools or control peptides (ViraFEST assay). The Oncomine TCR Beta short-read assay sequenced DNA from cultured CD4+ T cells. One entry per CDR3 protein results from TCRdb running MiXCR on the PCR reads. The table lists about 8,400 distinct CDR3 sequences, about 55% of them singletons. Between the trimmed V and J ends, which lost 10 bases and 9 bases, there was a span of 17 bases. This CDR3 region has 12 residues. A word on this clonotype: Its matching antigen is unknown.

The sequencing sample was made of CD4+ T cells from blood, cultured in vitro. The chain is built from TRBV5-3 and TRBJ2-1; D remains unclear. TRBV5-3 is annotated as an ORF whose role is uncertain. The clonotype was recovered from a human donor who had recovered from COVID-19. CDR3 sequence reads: CASSRPKGEQFF. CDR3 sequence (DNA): TGTGCCTCGTCGCGCCCAAAGGGTGAGCAGTTCTTC.